This is a list of T cell receptor beta chains from one sample in a study of molecular identifiers for immune sequencing clone quantification. TCRdb reanalysed the PCR reads using MiXCR and keeps one entry per CDR3 protein. The sample holds roughly 10,000 distinct CDR3 sequences, about 20% seen once. The sample comprised naive CD8+ T cells from blood, with Jurkat cell RNA spiked in. The receptor set was obtained from a human donor in good health. Some libraries in this study had Jurkat cell RNA spiked in. The CDR3 runs from the conserved cysteine through the conserved F or W. The D gene is left open where the match is weak. Some rows mark clone size as missing; the rest say once, few, many or name a class of expanded clone.

V gene,clone size,J gene,D gene,CDR3 DNA,CDR3 protein
TRBV10-2,-,TRBJ2-7,TRBD2,TGCGCCAGCAGTGAAACCTGGACTAGCGGGAGCTACGAGCAGTACTTC,CASSETWTSGSYEQYF
TRBV2,many,TRBJ2-2,-,TGTGCCAGCAGTGATCTCCTACCCCTCACCGGGGAGCTGTTTTTT,CASSDLLPLTGELFF
TRBV6-5,-,TRBJ2-5,TRBD2,TGTGCCAGCAGTTACTCTCCCCTGGGAGGGGCGGCCCAGTACTTC,CASSYSPLGGAAQYF
TRBV28,medium-sized,TRBJ2-3,TRBD2,TGTGCCAGCAGTTTAACTAGCGGCTACACAGATACGCAGTATTTT,CASSLTSGYTDTQYF
TRBV5-6,medium-sized,TRBJ2-6,-,TGTGCCAGCAGCTCCAGCGACTCTGGGGCCAACGTCCTGACTTTC,CASSSSDSGANVLTF
TRBV5-6,medium-sized,TRBJ1-5,TRBD1,TGTGCCAGCAGCCCGGGACAGGCGGCTCAGCCCCAGCATTTT,CASSPGQAAQPQHF
TRBV6-4,medium-sized,TRBJ2-1,TRBD2,TGTGCCAGCCTCAGTGGTGGGGGGGGTAATGAGCAGTTCTTC,CASLSGGGGNEQFF
TRBV6-2/TRBV6-3,medium-sized,TRBJ2-7,-,TGTGCCAGCAGTTCCGTCTCCTACGAGCAGTACTTC,CASSSVSYEQYF
TRBV6-2/TRBV6-3,medium-sized,TRBJ1-5,-,TGTGCCAGCAGTTACTCGAGGGGTAGCAATCAGCCCCAGCATTTT,CASSYSRGSNQPQHF
TRBV20-1,few,TRBJ2-1,-,TGCAGTGCTAGAGATATTTACGGGGGGACAACCAACGCCTACTACAATGAGCAGTTCTTC,CSARDIYGGTTNAYYNEQFF